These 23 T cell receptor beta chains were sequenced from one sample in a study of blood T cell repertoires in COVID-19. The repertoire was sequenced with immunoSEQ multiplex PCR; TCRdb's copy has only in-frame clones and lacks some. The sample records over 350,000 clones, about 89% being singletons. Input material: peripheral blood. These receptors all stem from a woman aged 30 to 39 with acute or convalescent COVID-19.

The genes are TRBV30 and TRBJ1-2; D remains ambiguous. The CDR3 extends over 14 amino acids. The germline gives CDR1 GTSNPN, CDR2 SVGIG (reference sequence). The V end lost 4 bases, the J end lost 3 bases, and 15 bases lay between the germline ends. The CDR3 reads CAWTTLGRHYGYTF. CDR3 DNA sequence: TGTGCCTGGACCACCCTCGGGAGACACTATGGCTACACCTTC.

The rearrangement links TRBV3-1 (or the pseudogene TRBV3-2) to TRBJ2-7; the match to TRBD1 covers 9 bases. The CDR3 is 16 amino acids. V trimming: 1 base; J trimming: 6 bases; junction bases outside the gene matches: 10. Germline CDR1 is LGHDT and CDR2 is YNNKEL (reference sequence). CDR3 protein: CASSQGSGTGWVEQYF. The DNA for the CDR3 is TGTGCCAGCAGCCAAGGCTCCGGGACAGGGTGGGTCGAGCAGTACTTC.

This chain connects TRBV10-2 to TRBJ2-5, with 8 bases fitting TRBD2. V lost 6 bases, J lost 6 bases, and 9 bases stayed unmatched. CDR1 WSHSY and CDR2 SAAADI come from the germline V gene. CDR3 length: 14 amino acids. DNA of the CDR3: TGCGCCAGCAGCGGGGGGGCAATCGCGAAGACCCAGTACTTC. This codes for CASSGGAIAKTQYF.

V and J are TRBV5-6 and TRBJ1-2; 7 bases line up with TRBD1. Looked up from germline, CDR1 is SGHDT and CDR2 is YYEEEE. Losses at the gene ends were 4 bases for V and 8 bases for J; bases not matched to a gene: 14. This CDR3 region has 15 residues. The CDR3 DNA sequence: TGTGCCAGCAGCCCGGTACAGGGGCCGAGGGTGGGCTACACCTTC. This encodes CASSPVQGPRVGYTF.

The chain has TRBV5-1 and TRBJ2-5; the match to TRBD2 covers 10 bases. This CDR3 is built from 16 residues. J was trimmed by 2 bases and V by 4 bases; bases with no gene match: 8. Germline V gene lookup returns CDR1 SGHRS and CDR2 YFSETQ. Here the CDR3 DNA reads TGCGCCAGCAGCGAACTAGCGGGGACATATCAAGAGACCCAGTACTTC. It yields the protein CASSELAGTYQETQYF.

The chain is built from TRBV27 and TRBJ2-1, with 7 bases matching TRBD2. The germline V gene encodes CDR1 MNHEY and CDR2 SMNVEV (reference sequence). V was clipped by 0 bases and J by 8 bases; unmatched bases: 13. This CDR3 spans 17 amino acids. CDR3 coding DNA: TGTGCCAGCAGTTTATCTGCGGGGGAACTAGGGCGACATGAGCAGTTCTTC. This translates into CASSLSAGELGRHEQFF.

CDR3 protein: CASTRLGQGSSPLHF. CDR3 bases: TGTGCCAGCACGAGGTTGGGACAGGGGTCTTCACCCCTCCACTTT. The genes are TRBV6-5 and TRBJ1-6; 10 bases map to TRBD1. Per germline, CDR1 MNHEY and CDR2 SVGAGI. This CDR3 has 15 amino acids. V lost 7 bases, J lost 9 bases, and 9 bases stayed unmatched.

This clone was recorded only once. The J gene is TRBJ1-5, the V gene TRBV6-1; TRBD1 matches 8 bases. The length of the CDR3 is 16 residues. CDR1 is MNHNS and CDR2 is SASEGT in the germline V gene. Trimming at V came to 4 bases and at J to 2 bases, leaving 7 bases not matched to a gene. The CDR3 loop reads CASSVSPGQGNQPQHF. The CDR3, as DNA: TGTGCCAGCAGTGTCTCTCCGGGACAGGGCAATCAGCCCCAGCATTTT.

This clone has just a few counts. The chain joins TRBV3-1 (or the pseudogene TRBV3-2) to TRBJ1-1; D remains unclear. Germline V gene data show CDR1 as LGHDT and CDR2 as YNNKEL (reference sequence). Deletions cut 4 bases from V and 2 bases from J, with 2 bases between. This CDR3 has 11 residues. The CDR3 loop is CASSLNTEAFF. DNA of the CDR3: TGTGCCAGCAGCCTAAACACTGAAGCTTTCTTT.

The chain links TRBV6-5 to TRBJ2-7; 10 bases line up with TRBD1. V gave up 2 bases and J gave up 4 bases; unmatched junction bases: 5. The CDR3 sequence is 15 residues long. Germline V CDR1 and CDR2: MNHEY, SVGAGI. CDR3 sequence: CASSYLRDRGYEQYF. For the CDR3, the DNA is TGTGCCAGCAGTTACCTCCGGGACAGGGGTTACGAGCAGTACTTC.

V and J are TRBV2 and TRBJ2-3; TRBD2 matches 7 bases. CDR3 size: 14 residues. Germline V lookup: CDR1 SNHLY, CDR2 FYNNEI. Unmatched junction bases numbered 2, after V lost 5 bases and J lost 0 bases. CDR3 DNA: TGTGCCAGCAGTACGGGGGGAAGCACAGATACGCAGTATTTT. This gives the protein CASSTGGSTDTQYF.

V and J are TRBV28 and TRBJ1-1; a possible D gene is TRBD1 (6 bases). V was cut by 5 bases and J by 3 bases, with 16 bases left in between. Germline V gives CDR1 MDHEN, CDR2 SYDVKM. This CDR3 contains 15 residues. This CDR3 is CASSPTGHPDTEAFF. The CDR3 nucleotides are TGTGCCAGCAGTCCCACGGGACATCCCGACACTGAAGCTTTCTTT.

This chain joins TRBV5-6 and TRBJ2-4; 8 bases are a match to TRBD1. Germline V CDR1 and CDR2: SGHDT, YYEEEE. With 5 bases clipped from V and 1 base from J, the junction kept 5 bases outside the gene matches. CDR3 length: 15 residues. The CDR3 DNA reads TGTGCCAGCAGTTACCGGACAGGGGCCAAAAACATTCAGTACTTC. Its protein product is CASSYRTGAKNIQYF.

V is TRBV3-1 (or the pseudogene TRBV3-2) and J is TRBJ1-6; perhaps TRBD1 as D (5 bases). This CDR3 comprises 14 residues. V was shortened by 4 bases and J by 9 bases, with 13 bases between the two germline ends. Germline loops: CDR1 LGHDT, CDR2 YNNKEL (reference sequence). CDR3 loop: CASSRRGVGSPLHF. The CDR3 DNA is TGTGCCAGCAGCCGTCGGGGGGTTGGTTCACCCCTCCACTTT.

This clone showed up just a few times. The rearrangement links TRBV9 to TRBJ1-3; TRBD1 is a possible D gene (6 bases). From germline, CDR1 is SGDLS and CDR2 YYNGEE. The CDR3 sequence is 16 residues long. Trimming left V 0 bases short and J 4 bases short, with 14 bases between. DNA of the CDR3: TGTGCCAGCAGCGTAGCTGGCGGGGGGCAAGGAAACACCATATATTTT. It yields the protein CASSVAGGGQGNTIYF. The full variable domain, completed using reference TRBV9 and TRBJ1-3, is DSGVTQTPKHLITATGQRVTLRCSPRSGDLSVYWYQQSLDQGLQFLIQYYNGEERAKGNILERFSAQQFPDLHSELNLSSLELGDSALYFCASSVAGGGQGNTIYFGEGSWLTVV.

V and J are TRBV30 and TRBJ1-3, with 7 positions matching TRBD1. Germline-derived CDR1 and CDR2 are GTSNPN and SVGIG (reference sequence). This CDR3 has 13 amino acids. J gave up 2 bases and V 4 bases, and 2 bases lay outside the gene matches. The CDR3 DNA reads TGTGCCTGGACGCAGGGGGCTGGAAACACCATATATTTT. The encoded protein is CAWTQGAGNTIYF. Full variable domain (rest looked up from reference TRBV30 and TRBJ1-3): SQTIHQWPATLVQPVGSPLSLECTVEGTSNPNLYWYRQAAGRGLQLLFYSVGIGQISSEVPQNLSASRPQDRQFILSSKKLLLSDSGFYLCAWTQGAGNTIYFGEGSWLTVV.

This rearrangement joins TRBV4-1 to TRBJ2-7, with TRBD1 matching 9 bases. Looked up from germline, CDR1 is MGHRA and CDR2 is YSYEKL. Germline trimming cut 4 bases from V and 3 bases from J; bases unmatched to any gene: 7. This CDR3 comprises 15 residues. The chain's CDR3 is CASSRDRDLNYEQYF. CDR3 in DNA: TGCGCCAGCAGCCGGGACAGGGATCTCAACTACGAGCAGTACTTC.

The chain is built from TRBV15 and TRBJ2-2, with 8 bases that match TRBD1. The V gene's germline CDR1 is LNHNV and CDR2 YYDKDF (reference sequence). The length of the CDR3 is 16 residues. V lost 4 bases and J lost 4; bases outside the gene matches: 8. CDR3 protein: CATSNTLDRGTGELFF. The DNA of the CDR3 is TGTGCCACCAGCAACACATTAGACAGGGGCACCGGGGAGCTGTTTTTT.

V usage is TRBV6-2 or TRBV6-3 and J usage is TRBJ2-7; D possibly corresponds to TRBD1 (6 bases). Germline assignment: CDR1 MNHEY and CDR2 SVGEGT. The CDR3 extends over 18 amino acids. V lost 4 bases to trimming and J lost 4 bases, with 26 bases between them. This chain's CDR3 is CASSSGTNLPLLLYEQYF. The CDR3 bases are TGTGCCAGCAGTTCCGGGACAAACTTGCCCCTTTTATTATACGAGCAGTACTTC.

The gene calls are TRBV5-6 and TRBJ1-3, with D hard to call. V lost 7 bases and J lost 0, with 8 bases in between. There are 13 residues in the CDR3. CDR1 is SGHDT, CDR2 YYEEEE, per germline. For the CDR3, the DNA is TGTGCCAGCGTTCGTAGCTCTGGAAACACCATATATTTT. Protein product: CASVRSSGNTIYF.

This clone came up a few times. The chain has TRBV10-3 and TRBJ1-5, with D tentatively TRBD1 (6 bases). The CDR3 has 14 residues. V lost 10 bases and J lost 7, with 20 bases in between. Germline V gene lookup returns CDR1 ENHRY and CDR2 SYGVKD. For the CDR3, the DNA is TGTGCCACCAAACAACAGGGTGTCCGGCAGCCCCAGCATTTT. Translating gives CATKQQGVRQPQHF.

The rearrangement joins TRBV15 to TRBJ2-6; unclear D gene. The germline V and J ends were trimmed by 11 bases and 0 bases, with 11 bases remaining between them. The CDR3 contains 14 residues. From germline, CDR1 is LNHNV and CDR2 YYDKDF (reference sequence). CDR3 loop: CAVPSPSGANVLTF. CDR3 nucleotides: TGTGCCGTCCCCTCCCCCTCTGGGGCCAACGTCCTGACTTTC.

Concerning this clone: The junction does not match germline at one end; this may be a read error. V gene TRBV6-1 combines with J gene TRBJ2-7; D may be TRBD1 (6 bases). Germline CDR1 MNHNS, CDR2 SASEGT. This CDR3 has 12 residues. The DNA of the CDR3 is TGTGCCAGCAGTGAATCCCCGGACAGCCGGGACTTC. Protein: CASSESPDSRDF.